This T cell receptor beta chain is drawn from a study of naive and memory T cell subsets. Whole-study findings and limits: A few larger clonotypes appeared in naive repertoires, especially CD8, possibly memory cells re-expressing CD45RA. Clonotypes are single alpha or beta chains, not paired receptors. Gini index rose across naive, CM, EM and EMRA in CD4 and CD8.

Two oligonucleotides, mixed equimolar, formed the beta constant-region primer covering TRBC1 and TRBC2. Four rounds of PCR amplified the ligated cDNA using nested alpha and beta constant-region primers plus SP2. TCRdb recomputed calls from the UMI-ligation and nested PCR reads with MiXCR, one row per CDR3 protein. The table has approximately 100,000 distinct CDR3 sequences, approximately 14% seen once. V was pared by 5 bases and J by 1 base, with 21 bases between. The CDR3 covers 17 residues. Per the germline V gene, CDR1 is SQVTM and CDR2 is ANQGSEA. This clonotype was observed a handful of times. Its antigen is not known.

The chain joins TRBV29-1 to TRBJ2-1; D is possibly TRBD2 (8 bases). This TCR derives from a human donor in good health. What was sequenced was naive CD8+ T cells from blood. CDR3 in DNA: TGCAGCGTTCCCGCCACACGGGAGGGACAGTCCTACAATGAGCAGTTCTTC. Translating gives CSVPATREGQSYNEQFF.